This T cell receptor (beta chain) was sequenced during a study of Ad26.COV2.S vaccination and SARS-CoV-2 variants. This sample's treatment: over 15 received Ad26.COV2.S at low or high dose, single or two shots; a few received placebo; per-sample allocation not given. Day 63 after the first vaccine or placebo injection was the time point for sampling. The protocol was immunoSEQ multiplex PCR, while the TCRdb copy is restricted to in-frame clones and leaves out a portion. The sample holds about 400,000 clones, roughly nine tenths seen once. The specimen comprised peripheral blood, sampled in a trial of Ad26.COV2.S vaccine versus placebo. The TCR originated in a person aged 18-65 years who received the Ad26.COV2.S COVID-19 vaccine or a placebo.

CDR3: CASSDRDRGGNQPQHF. The DNA of the CDR3 is TGCGCCAGCAGCGACCGGGACAGGGGAGGCAATCAGCCCCAGCATTTT. This sequence joins TRBV4-1 and TRBJ1-5, with 10 nucleotides matching TRBD1. The junction had 6 bases not matched to a gene; V was cut back by 5 bases and J by 2 bases. CDR3 length: 16 residues. Looked up from germline, CDR1 is MGHRA and CDR2 is YSYEKL.